The 19 T cell receptor beta chains given below trace back to one sample, sequenced in a study of CD8 T cells in ankylosing spondylitis. No cognate antigen is known for these TCRs. Study-wide points: The study identified a TCR beta motif of several highly homologous variants that appeared characteristic of ankylosing spondylitis blood.

TCRdb redid the calling of the 5' RACE reads with MiXCR, one entry per CDR3 protein. This sample yields some 800,000 distinct CDR3 sequences, of which about 12% are seen a single time; roughly 0.51% belongs to the top ten. Sequenced material: blood, either unsorted or a sorted T cell fraction (not recorded which). The receptors derive from a male donor with ankylosing spondylitis.

This clonotype was seen more than once but under ten times. The chain combines TRBV20-1 with TRBJ1-5; TRBD1 aligns across 8 bases. This CDR3 has 12 residues. CDR1 and CDR2 from the germline V gene are DFQATT and SNEGSKA (reference sequence). The V gene end was trimmed by 4 bases and the J gene end by 7 bases; junction bases not matched to a gene: 3. The CDR3 sequence: CSANDRGQPQHF. As DNA, the CDR3 is TGCAGTGCTAACGACAGGGGACAGCCCCAGCATTTT.

The rearrangement joins TRBV20-1 to TRBJ2-1; weak D call: TRBD2 (6 bases). The CDR3 is 14 residues long. Germline V CDR1 and CDR2: DFQATT, SNEGSKA (reference sequence). Trimming pared 2 bases from V and 4 bases from J, leaving 12 bases between. As DNA, the CDR3 is TGCAGTGCTAGACTACTAGCCGAGTACAATGAGCAGTTCTTC. Amino acid sequence: CSARLLAEYNEQFF.

The chain combines TRBV5-1 with TRBJ2-7, with 7 nucleotides matching TRBD1. J gave up 3 bases and V 4 bases, and 4 bases lay outside the gene matches. This CDR3 is 13 amino acids long. Germline V gene data show CDR1 as SGHRS and CDR2 as YFSETQ. CDR3 sequence (DNA): TGCGCCAGCAGCACAAGGACAGGCTACGAGCAGTACTTC. Protein product: CASSTRTGYEQYF.

CDR3 DNA sequence: TGTGCCAGCAGCCCCGCAGCGGGGACTAGCGGGAGCGGCATTCAGTACTTC. Translating it yields CASSPAAGTSGSGIQYF. V and J are TRBV5-4 and TRBJ2-4, with TRBD2 identical over 14 bases. The CDR3 spans 17 residues. Germline V CDR1 and CDR2: SGHNT, YYREEE (reference sequence). J lost 9 bases, V lost 4 bases, and 12 bases had no gene match.

This clonotype has at least ten counts. This sequence joins TRBV6-1 and TRBJ2-1, with 15 positions matching TRBD2. V trimming: 6 bases; J trimming: 6 bases; junction bases outside the gene matches: 9. There are 17 residues in the CDR3. From germline, CDR1 is MNHNS and CDR2 SASEGT. The DNA for the CDR3 is TGTGCCAGCAGCCGCCGGACTAGCGGGGGGGCTGGCAATGAGCAGTTCTTC. Translated, it gives CASSRRTSGGAGNEQFF.

This clonotype was counted at least ten times. For the CDR3, the DNA is TGCAGTGCTAGAGATGGGTTCCAGCCCCAGCATTTT. This sequence encodes CSARDGFQPQHF. The V call is TRBV20-1, the J call TRBJ1-5; D is ambiguous. V was shortened by 0 bases and J by 7 bases, with 7 bases between the two germline ends. CDR3 length: 12 residues. Germline V gene sequence: CDR1 DFQATT, CDR2 SNEGSKA (reference sequence).

This clonotype appeared a few times. The chain uses TRBV20-1 and TRBJ1-5; 7 bases align to TRBD1. Looked up from germline, CDR1 is DFQATT and CDR2 is SNEGSKA (reference sequence). J was trimmed by 1 base and V by 2 bases; bases with no gene match: 14. The CDR3 sequence is 18 residues long. CDR3 coding DNA: TGCAGTGCTAGATCCGAGACAGGGATGTATAGGAGCAATCAGCCCCAGCATTTT. The encoded protein is CSARSETGMYRSNQPQHF.

This chain joins TRBV5-1 and TRBJ2-1, with TRBD2 matching 8 bases. Germline V gene sequence: CDR1 SGHRS, CDR2 YFSETQ. V gave up 4 bases and J gave up 1 base; unmatched junction bases: 4. CDR3 length: 15 amino acids. The CDR3 region has the DNA TGCGCCAGCAGCCTACTAGCGGAGTCCTACAATGAGCAGTTCTTC. The encoded protein is CASSLLAESYNEQFF.

This chain links TRBV9 with TRBJ1-6, with TRBD1 matching over 9 bases. The CDR3 extends over 15 amino acids. Germline values: CDR1 SGDLS, CDR2 YYNGEE. The V segment lost 3 bases and the J segment 7 bases; nucleotides outside the gene matches: 5. The CDR3 loop reads CASSGGTGLNSPLHF. The CDR3 DNA is TGTGCCAGCAGCGGCGGGACAGGGTTAAATTCACCCCTCCACTTT.

This clonotype was seen a few times. The rearrangement links TRBV10-2 to TRBJ2-5, with D tentatively TRBD2 (5 bases). Germline lookup yields CDR1 WSHSY and CDR2 SAAADI. The CDR3 is 14 residues long. Trimming left V 0 bases short and J 1 base short, with 6 bases between. The CDR3 loop reads CASSESGVQETQYF. CDR3 bases: TGCGCCAGCAGTGAGTCGGGAGTCCAAGAGACCCAGTACTTC.

This clonotype was detected ten times or more. The chain combines TRBV29-1 with TRBJ2-7; TRBD2 might be the D (6 bases). This CDR3 region has 14 residues. V lost 4 bases and J lost 2, with 15 bases in between. Germline V lookup: CDR1 SQVTM, CDR2 ANQGSEA. CDR3 bases: TGCAGCGTTGTTAAGCCGGGAGTACCCTACGAGCAGTACTTC. Translation: CSVVKPGVPYEQYF.

This clonotype was seen more than once but under ten times. This rearrangement joins TRBV27 to TRBJ1-1; 8 positions match TRBD1. V trimming: 7 bases; J trimming: 4 bases; junction bases outside the gene matches: 17. The CDR3 has 17 residues. Looked up from germline, CDR1 is MNHEY and CDR2 is SMNVEV (reference sequence). CDR3 residues: CASKKDRGGTWGTEAFF. The CDR3, as DNA: TGTGCCAGCAAAAAAGACAGGGGTGGAACTTGGGGCACTGAAGCTTTCTTT.

This clonotype was found many times. The J gene is TRBJ1-1, the V gene TRBV6-1; tentatively, D is TRBD1 (5 bases). The CDR3 has 13 residues. Germline CDR1 reads MNHNS; CDR2 reads SASEGT. Trimming took off 6 bases at V and 3 bases at J, with 11 bases between the two ends. The CDR3 region is CASSRGEYTEAFF. The CDR3, as DNA: TGTGCCAGCAGCCGAGGGGAATACACTGAAGCTTTCTTT.

This clonotype was seen only a few times. This chain uses TRBV4-2 with TRBJ2-7; 9 bases fit TRBD2. Unmatched junction bases numbered 2, after V lost 0 bases and J lost 2 bases. Germline CDR1 and CDR2: LGHNA and YNFKEQ. This CDR3 comprises 15 residues. Written as DNA, the CDR3 is TGTGCCAGCAGCCAAGAACCTAGCGGGACCTACGAGCAGTACTTC. This codes for CASSQEPSGTYEQYF.

The V and J genes are TRBV6-5 and TRBJ2-7, with D possibly being TRBD1 (5 bases). Germline lookup yields CDR1 MNHEY and CDR2 SVGAGI. The CDR3 loop spans 15 amino acids. The V end lost 7 bases, the J end lost 1 base, and 17 bases lay between the germline ends. The DNA for the CDR3 is TGTGCCAGCACTTTCTGGCCCAAGGGGTCCTACGAGCAGTACTTC. Translating gives CASTFWPKGSYEQYF.

The chain combines TRBV5-1 with TRBJ1-1; D is possibly TRBD1 (5 bases). CDR1 is SGHRS and CDR2 is YFSETQ in the germline V gene. V was trimmed by 4 bases and J by 3 bases, leaving 16 bases between them. The CDR3 is 15 amino acids. In nucleotides, the CDR3 is TGCGCCAGCAGCATATTACAGGTCGGCGACACTGAAGCTTTCTTT. Translating it yields CASSILQVGDTEAFF. Full variable domain (remainder filled in from reference TRBV5-1 and TRBJ1-1): KAGVTQTPRYLIKTRGQQVTLSCSPISGHRSVSWYQQTPGQGLQFLFEYFSETQRNKGNFPGRFSGRQFSNSRSEMNVSTLELGDSALYLCASSILQVGDTEAFFGQGTRLTVV.

The table lists this clonotype with a few counts. The chain combines TRBV6-2 or TRBV6-3 with TRBJ2-1, with D tentatively TRBD2 (5 bases). Trimming cost V 11 bases and J 9 bases, with 17 bases left between them. Germline CDR1 MNHEY, CDR2 SVGEGT. The CDR3 is 12 residues long. The CDR3 nucleotides are TGTGCCTCCCGGGCACGTCGGGGTGAGCAGTTCTTC. It is translated as CASRARRGEQFF.

This clonotype was detected ten times or more. The genes are TRBV29-1 and TRBJ2-1, with D possibly matching TRBD1 (5 bases). The CDR3 length is 14 residues. Trimming removed 6 bases from V and 0 bases from J, with 12 bases in between. Germline V gene lookup returns CDR1 SQVTM and CDR2 ANQGSEA. CDR3 nucleotide sequence: TGCAGCGTCCAAGGGGTCCCCTCCTACAATGAGCAGTTCTTC. Translated: CSVQGVPSYNEQFF.

V and J are TRBV4-2 and TRBJ2-7; D tentatively reads TRBD1 or TRBD2 (5 bases each). The CDR3 loop spans 15 amino acids. The germline V gene encodes CDR1 LGHNA and CDR2 YNFKEQ. V was pared by 4 bases and J by 3 bases, with 16 bases between. CDR3 sequence reads: CASSPPGRRVYEQYF. CDR3 nucleotide sequence: TGTGCCAGCAGCCCACCGGGACGTAGAGTCTACGAGCAGTACTTC.